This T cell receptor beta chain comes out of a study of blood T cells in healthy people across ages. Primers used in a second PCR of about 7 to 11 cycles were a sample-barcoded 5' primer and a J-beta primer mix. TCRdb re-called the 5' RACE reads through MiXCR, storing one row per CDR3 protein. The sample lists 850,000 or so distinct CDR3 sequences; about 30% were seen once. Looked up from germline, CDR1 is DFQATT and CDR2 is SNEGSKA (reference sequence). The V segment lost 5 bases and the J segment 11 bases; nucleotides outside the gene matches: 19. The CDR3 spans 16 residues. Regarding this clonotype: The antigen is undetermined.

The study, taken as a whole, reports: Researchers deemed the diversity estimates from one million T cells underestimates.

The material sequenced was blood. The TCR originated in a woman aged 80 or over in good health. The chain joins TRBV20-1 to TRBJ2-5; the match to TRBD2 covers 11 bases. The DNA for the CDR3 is TGCAGTGCTGGGGGGATAGCGGGGGGGTTATACAATGAGCAGTACTTC. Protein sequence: CSAGGIAGGLYNEQYF.